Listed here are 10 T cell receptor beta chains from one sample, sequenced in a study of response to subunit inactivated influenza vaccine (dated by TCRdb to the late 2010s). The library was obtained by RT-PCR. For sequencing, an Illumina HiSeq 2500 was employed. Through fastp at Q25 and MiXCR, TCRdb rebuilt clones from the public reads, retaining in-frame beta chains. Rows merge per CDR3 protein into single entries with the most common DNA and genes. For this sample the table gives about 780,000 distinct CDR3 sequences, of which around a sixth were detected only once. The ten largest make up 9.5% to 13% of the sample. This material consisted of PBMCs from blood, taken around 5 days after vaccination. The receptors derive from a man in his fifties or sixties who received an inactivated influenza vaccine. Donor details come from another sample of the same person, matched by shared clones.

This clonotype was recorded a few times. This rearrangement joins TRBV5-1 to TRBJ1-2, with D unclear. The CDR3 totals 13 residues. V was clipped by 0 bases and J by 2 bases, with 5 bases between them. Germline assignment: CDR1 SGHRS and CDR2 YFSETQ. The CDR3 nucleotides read TGCGCCAGCAGCTTGGAGACGAACTATGGCTACACCTTC. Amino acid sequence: CASSLETNYGYTF.

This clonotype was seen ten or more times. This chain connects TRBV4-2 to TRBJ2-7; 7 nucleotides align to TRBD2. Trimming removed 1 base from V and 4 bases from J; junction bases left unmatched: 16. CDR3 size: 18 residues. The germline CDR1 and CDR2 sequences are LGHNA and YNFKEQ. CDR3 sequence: CASSQGRAAAGLPYEQYF. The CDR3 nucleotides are TGTGCCAGCAGCCAAGGCCGAGCAGCCGCGGGACTACCATACGAGCAGTACTTC.

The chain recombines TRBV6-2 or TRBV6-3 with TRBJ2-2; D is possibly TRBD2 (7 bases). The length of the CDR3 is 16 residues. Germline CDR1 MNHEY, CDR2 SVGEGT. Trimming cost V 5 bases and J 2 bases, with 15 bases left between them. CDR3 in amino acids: CASSPRGAFNTGELFF. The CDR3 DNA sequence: TGTGCCAGCAGTCCCCGGGGGGCTTTTAACACCGGGGAGCTGTTTTTT.

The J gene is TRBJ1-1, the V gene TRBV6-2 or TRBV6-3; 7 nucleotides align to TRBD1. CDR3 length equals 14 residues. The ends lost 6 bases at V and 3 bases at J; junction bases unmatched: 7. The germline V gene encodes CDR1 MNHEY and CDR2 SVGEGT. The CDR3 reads CASSFMTGYTEAFF. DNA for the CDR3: TGTGCCAGCAGCTTTATGACAGGGTACACTGAAGCTTTCTTT.

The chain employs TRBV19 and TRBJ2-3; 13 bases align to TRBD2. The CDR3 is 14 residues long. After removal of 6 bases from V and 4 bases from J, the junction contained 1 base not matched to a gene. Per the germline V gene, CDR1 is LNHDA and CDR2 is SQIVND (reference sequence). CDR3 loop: CASRGLAGADTQYF. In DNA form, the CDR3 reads TGTGCCAGTAGAGGACTAGCGGGAGCAGATACGCAGTATTTT. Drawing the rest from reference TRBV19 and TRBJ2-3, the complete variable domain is DGGITQSPKYLFRKEGQNVTLSCEQNLNHDAMYWYRQDPGQGLRLIYYSQIVNDFQKGDIAEGYSVSREKKESFPLTVTSAQKNPTAFYLCASRGLAGADTQYFGPGTRLTVL.

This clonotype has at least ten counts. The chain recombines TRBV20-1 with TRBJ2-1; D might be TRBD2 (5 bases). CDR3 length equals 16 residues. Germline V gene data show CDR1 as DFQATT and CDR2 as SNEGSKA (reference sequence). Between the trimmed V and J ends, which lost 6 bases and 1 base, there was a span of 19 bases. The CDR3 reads CSARNPEGGSYNEQFF. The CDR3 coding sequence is TGCAGTGCCAGGAACCCCGAGGGCGGGTCCTACAATGAGCAGTTCTTC.

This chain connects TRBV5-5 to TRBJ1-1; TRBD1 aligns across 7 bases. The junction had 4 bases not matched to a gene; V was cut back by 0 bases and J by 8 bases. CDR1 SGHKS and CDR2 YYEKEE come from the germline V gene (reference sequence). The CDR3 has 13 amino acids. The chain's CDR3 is CASSLATTGEAFF. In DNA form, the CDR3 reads TGTGCCAGCAGCTTGGCCACGACAGGGGAAGCTTTCTTT.

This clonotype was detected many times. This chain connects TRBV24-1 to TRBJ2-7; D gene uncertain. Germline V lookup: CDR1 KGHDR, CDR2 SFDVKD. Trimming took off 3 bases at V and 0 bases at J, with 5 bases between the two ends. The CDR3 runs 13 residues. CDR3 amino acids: CATSDGYSYEQYF. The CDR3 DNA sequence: TGTGCCACCAGTGATGGGTACTCCTACGAGCAGTACTTC.

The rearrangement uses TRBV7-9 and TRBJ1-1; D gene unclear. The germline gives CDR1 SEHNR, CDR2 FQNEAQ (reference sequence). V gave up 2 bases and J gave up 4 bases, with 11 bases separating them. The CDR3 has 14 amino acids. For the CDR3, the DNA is TGTGCCAGCAGCTTAAGGCGCGGTAGCACTGAAGCTTTCTTT. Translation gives CASSLRRGSTEAFF.

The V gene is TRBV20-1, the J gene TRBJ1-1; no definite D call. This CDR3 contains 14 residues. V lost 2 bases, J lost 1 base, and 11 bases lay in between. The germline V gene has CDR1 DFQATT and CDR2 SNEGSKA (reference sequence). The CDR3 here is CSARSLRQNTEAFF. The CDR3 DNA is TGCAGTGCTAGATCCCTTCGACAGAACACTGAAGCTTTCTTT.